This TCR beta chain was identified in a study of T cells in Graves' hyperthyroidism and ophthalmopathy. Ten or more counts support this clonotype. The PBMCs were sourced from fresh peripheral blood (about 10 ml). Template material for amplifying TCR beta CDR3 regions consisted of RNA transcripts. A first-round RT-PCR of the TCR CDR3 used the HTBI primer set. A single record per CDR3 protein comes from TCRdb applying MiXCR to the multiplex PCR reads. The sample has roughly 330,000 distinct CDR3 sequences, roughly 15% seen once. Germline V gene lookup returns CDR1 SNHLY and CDR2 FYNNEI. V lost 6 bases and J lost 1, with 9 bases in between. The CDR3 spans 13 residues.

The sequence was obtained from a man aged 25 to 45 with Graves' hyperthyroidism. Sequencing was performed on blood. V gene TRBV2 combines with J gene TRBJ1-1; possible D gene TRBD1, 6 bases. The CDR3: CASRPQGNTEAFF. The DNA of the CDR3 is TGTGCCAGCAGGCCACAGGGGAACACTGAAGCTTTCTTT.